These 11 T cell receptor beta chains originate from one sample sequenced in a study of control samples from healthy donors and cancer patients. Libraries were prepared by immunoSEQ multiplex PCR; TCRdb keeps only in-frame clonotypes and omits some of them. Seen here are roughly 100,000 clones, about 89% observed once, and the top ten hold approximately 19%. Sequenced material: PBMCs. The receptor source for this set is a man aged 55 to 70 with lung cancer.

This clone was observed a single time. The chain is built from TRBV7-8 and TRBJ2-1; TRBD2 is a possible D gene (6 bases). Germline values: CDR1 SGHVS, CDR2 FQNEAQ. The length of the CDR3 is 14 residues. Trimming left V 2 bases short and J 4 bases short, with 9 bases between. The CDR3, as DNA: TGTGCCAGCAGCTTAAAAGGGACTTACAATGAGCAGTTCTTC. It encodes CASSLKGTYNEQFF.

The chain couples TRBV11-2 to TRBJ2-6, with no clear D. The CDR3 sequence is 14 residues long. The germline gives CDR1 SGHAT, CDR2 FQNNGV. Between the trimmed V and J ends, which lost 5 bases and 1 base, there was a span of 6 bases. The CDR3 sequence is CASSAISGANVLTF. The CDR3 nucleotides read TGTGCCAGCAGCGCAATATCTGGGGCCAACGTCCTGACTTTC. Combining the CDR3 with reference TRBV11-2 and TRBJ2-6 gives the whole variable domain EAGVAQSPRYKIIEKRQSVAFWCNPISGHATLYWYQQILGQGPKLLIQFQNNGVVDDSQLPKDRFSAERLKGVDSTLKIQPAKLEDSAVYLCASSAISGANVLTFGAGSRLTVL.

The rearrangement links TRBV10-1 to TRBJ2-7; D perhaps matches TRBD1 (6 bases). Trimming cost V 6 bases and J 3 bases, with 18 bases left between them. The CDR3 extends over 15 amino acids. From germline, CDR1 is WNHNN and CDR2 SYGVQD (reference sequence). The CDR3 region has the DNA TGCGCCAGCAGCGTCCGGGACATTTTTTTCTACGAGCAGTACGTC. Its protein is CASSVRDIFFYEQYV.

Worth noting for this clone: The sample carries other DNA sequences with the same CDR3. The chain is built from TRBV4-1 and TRBJ1-2, with 7 nucleotides matching TRBD1. The germline CDR1 and CDR2 sequences are MGHRA and YSYEKL. The trim removed 3 bases at V and 5 bases at J, leaving 9 bases unmatched. The length of the CDR3 is 15 residues. CDR3 DNA sequence: TGCGCCAGCAGCCAGGACTTACAGGGGAGGTATGGCTACACCTTC. Residues: CASSQDLQGRYGYTF.

The chain has TRBV7-9 and TRBJ1-2; 11 nucleotides align to TRBD1. The CDR3 covers 14 residues. The V gene's germline CDR1 is SEHNR and CDR2 FQNEAQ (reference sequence). The trim removed 6 bases at V and 6 bases at J, leaving 6 bases unmatched. The CDR3 nucleotides are TGTGCCAGCAGTTCGGGACAGGGGGAGGATGGCTACACCTTC. This gives the protein CASSSGQGEDGYTF.

The rearrangement uses TRBV11-3 and TRBJ2-1, with a weak D call TRBD1 (7 bases). Trimming removed 4 bases from V and 5 bases from J, with 21 bases in between. This CDR3 has 17 amino acids. In germline, CDR1 is SGHNT, CDR2 YENEEA. The chain's CDR3 is CASSSQFQGGLDNEQFF. Written as DNA, the CDR3 is TGTGCCAGCAGCTCACAATTCCAGGGGGGATTGGACAATGAGCAGTTCTTC.

V gene TRBV11-2 combines with J gene TRBJ2-1; 16 nucleotides match TRBD2. Germline values: CDR1 SGHAT, CDR2 FQNNGV. After removal of 3 bases from V and 2 bases from J, the junction contained 7 bases not matched to a gene. This CDR3 spans 19 amino acids. The chain's CDR3 is CASSLVGLAGGPAYNEQFF. For the CDR3, the DNA is TGTGCCAGCAGCTTGGTGGGACTAGCGGGGGGGCCCGCCTACAATGAGCAGTTCTTC. Supplemented by reference TRBV11-2 and TRBJ2-1, the full variable domain reads EAGVAQSPRYKIIEKRQSVAFWCNPISGHATLYWYQQILGQGPKLLIQFQNNGVVDDSQLPKDRFSAERLKGVDSTLKIQPAKLEDSAVYLCASSLVGLAGGPAYNEQFFGPGTRLTVL.

The rearrangement uses TRBV5-1 and TRBJ1-1; the match to TRBD1 covers 9 bases. This CDR3 has 14 residues. Germline assignment: CDR1 SGHRS and CDR2 YFSETQ. The V and J ends lost 4 bases and 4 bases, in that order; junction bases with no gene match: 5. In DNA, the CDR3 is TGCGCCAGCAGCACGACAGGGGGGAGCACTGAAGCTTTCTTT. Translated, it gives CASSTTGGSTEAFF.

The V gene is TRBV24-1, the J gene TRBJ1-5; 7 nucleotides match TRBD1. CDR3 length equals 16 residues. With 5 bases clipped from V and 0 bases from J, the junction kept 6 bases outside the gene matches. Germline values: CDR1 KGHDR, CDR2 SFDVKD. CDR3 region: CATSGADRDSNQPQHF. The CDR3 DNA reads TGTGCCACCAGTGGCGCCGACAGGGATAGCAATCAGCCCCAGCATTTT.

This clone has only one observation. This chain links TRBV9 with TRBJ2-1; 9 bases line up with TRBD2. The CDR3 length is 14 residues. Germline CDR1 is SGDLS and CDR2 is YYNGEE. Germline trimming cut 4 bases from V and 12 bases from J; bases unmatched to any gene: 11. The CDR3 reads CASSLRLAGEGQFF. The DNA for the CDR3 is TGTGCCAGCAGCCTGAGATTAGCGGGGGAGGGGCAGTTCTTC.

The V gene is TRBV6-5, the J gene TRBJ2-7; D could derive from TRBD1 or TRBD2 (7 bases each). Trimming removed 6 bases from V and 4 bases from J, with 19 bases in between. Germline V gives CDR1 MNHEY, CDR2 SVGAGI. The length of the CDR3 is 15 residues. This chain's CDR3 is CASRTGTAGRYEQYF. The CDR3 region has the DNA TGTGCCAGCAGGACCGGGACAGCGGGAAGATACGAGCAGTACTTC.